The rows below give T cell receptor beta chains drawn from one sample of a study of shared clonotypes between healthy human individuals. The table came from immunoSEQ multiplex PCR; TCRdb's copy has only in-frame clones and leaves some out. Among some 1 million clones listed, about 74% were seen once. Sequencing was carried out using memory CD4+ T cells sorted from blood. The receptors here all came from a young man in good health. CDR3s include the opening cysteine and the closing phenylalanine or tryptophan. Fields, in order: D gene, V gene, J gene, clone size, CDR3 protein, CDR3 DNA. D genes are given only for firm matches. Not every row has a clone size; where given, it reads once, few, many or a size class.

TRBD1,TRBV5-8,TRBJ1-2,-,CASSLRQGASGYTF,TGTGCCAGCAGCTTAAGGCAGGGGGCTAGCGGCTACACCTTC
-,TRBV15,TRBJ1-1,few,CATSSLDRVGTEAFF,TGTGCCACCAGCAGCTTAGACCGAGTGGGGACTGAAGCTTTCTTT
TRBD1,TRBV27,TRBJ2-7,-,CASSLSGQGTTYEQYF,TGTGCCAGCAGTTTATCCGGACAGGGGACAACCTACGAGCAGTACTTC
-,TRBV5-4,TRBJ2-5,few,CASSLDGAQETQYF,TGTGCCAGCAGCTTGGATGGAGCACAAGAGACCCAGTACTTC
-,TRBV7-2,TRBJ1-1,-,CASSLAPGTGRNPFF,TGTGCCAGCAGCTTAGCCCCCGGGACGGGCCGGAACCCTTTCTTT
TRBD2,TRBV2,TRBJ2-7,-,CASRGAGTIHEQYF,TGTGCCAGCAGGGGAGCCGGGACTATCCACGAGCAGTACTTC
-,TRBV6-5,TRBJ2-3,-,CASSQLNTQYF,TGTGCCAGCAGTCAATTAAATACGCAGTATTTT
-,TRBV30,TRBJ1-4,-,CAWSYKGSNEKLFF,TGTGCCTGGAGTTACAAGGGATCCAATGAAAAACTGTTTTTT
TRBD1,TRBV5-1,TRBJ1-2,many,CASSLKGQGSGYTF,TGCGCCAGCAGCTTGAAGGGACAGGGAAGCGGCTACACCTTC
-,TRBV6-1,TRBJ2-2,-,CASSVGGNTGELFF,TGTGCCAGCAGTGTTGGGGGCAACACCGGGGAGCTGTTTTTT
TRBD2,TRBV30,TRBJ2-3,-,CAWSATLTSGSTDTQYF,TGTGCCTGGAGTGCCACTTTGACTAGCGGGAGCACAGATACGCAGTATTTT
-,TRBV11-3,TRBJ1-3,few,CASSPRGTGNTIYF,TGTGCCAGCAGCCCCAGGGGTACTGGAAACACCATATATTTT
-,TRBV10-3,TRBJ2-4,once,CAISEGTAKNIQYF,TGTGCCATCAGTGAGGGAACAGCCAAAAACATTCAGTACTTC
TRBD1,TRBV19,TRBJ1-2,-,CASRGDSYGYTF,TGTGCCAGTAGAGGGGACAGCTATGGCTACACCTTC
-,TRBV7-8,TRBJ2-5,few,CASSPVLGSQYF,TGTGCCAGCAGCCCCGTTCTCGGGTCCCAGTACTTC
-,TRBV2,TRBJ1-6,-,CASTFDPAGSPLHF,TGTGCCAGCACTTTCGACCCTGCGGGTTCACCCCTCCACTTT
TRBD1,TRBV27,TRBJ1-4,-,CASSLGDRGGLVEKLFF,TGTGCCAGCAGTTTAGGGGACAGGGGGGGATTAGTAGAAAAACTGTTTTTT
-,TRBV19,TRBJ1-5,-,CASSIDLGNQPQHF,TGTGCCAGTAGTATAGATCTAGGCAATCAGCCCCAGCATTTT
TRBD1,TRBV4-1,TRBJ2-6,-,CASSRQGSGANVLTF,TGCGCCAGCAGCCGACAGGGCTCTGGGGCCAACGTCCTGACTTTC
-,TRBV28,TRBJ1-2,-,CASSAMGAGVNYGYTF,TGTGCCAGCAGCGCAATGGGGGCAGGGGTTAACTATGGCTACACCTTC
-,TRBV5-5,TRBJ2-3,-,CASSLGTATDTQYF,TGTGCCAGCAGCTTGGGGACAGCCACAGATACGCAGTATTTT
TRBD2,TRBV19,TRBJ2-2,-,CASSKGLVGTGELFF,TGTGCCAGTAGTAAGGGACTAGTGGGTACCGGGGAGCTGTTTTTT
TRBD2,TRBV6-1,TRBJ2-7,-,CASSLRRLARYEQYF,TGTGCCAGCAGTTTAAGGAGACTAGCTCGCTACGAGCAGTACTTC
TRBD2,TRBV7-2,TRBJ2-7,few,CASILWTSGGEQYF,TGTGCCAGCATACTGTGGACTAGCGGTGGAGAGCAGTACTTC
TRBD1,TRBV27,TRBJ2-1,-,CASSPSKGTGEFF,TGTGCCAGCAGTCCGAGTAAAGGGACAGGGGAGTTCTTC
-,TRBV18,TRBJ2-2,-,CASSPPPGSTGELFF,TGTGCCAGCTCACCACCGCCAGGGAGCACCGGGGAGCTGTTTTTT
-,TRBV11-2,TRBJ2-7,-,CASSLVYKQYF,TGTGCCAGCAGCTTAGTTTATAAGCAGTACTTC
-,TRBV10-2,TRBJ2-1,-,CASLVGGSYNEQFF,TGCGCCTCCCTCGTCGGGGGCTCCTACAATGAGCAGTTCTTC
TRBD2,TRBV11-3,TRBJ2-1,-,CASSLGLAENNEQFF,TGTGCCAGCAGCTTAGGGCTAGCGGAGAACAATGAGCAGTTCTTC
TRBD1,TRBV28,TRBJ2-3,-,CASSLDRRGDTQYF,TGTGCCAGCAGTTTGGACAGGAGAGGGGATACGCAGTATTTT
TRBD2,TRBV5-4,TRBJ2-3,once,CASSIGTSGSRADTQYF,TGTGCCAGCAGCATCGGGACTAGCGGGAGTAGGGCAGATACGCAGTATTTT
-,TRBV9,TRBJ2-7,-,CASSVGSGSYEQYF,TGTGCCAGCAGCGTAGGAAGCGGTTCCTACGAGCAGTACTTC
-,TRBV27,TRBJ1-5,-,CASSSLSSGQPQHF,TGTGCCAGCAGTTCTTTATCCTCAGGACAGCCCCAGCATTTT
TRBD2,TRBV7-9,TRBJ2-1,-,CASSRPSGGGAVEQFF,TGTGCCAGCAGCCGACCCTCGGGCGGGGGGGCGGTTGAGCAGTTCTTC
-,TRBV6-6,TRBJ1-1,-,CAGHTGHMNTEAFF,TGTGCCGGACACACAGGGCACATGAACACTGAAGCTTTCTTT
-,TRBV5-1,TRBJ2-1,-,CASSLAQSGYNEQFF,TGCGCCAGCAGCTTGGCCCAGAGCGGCTACAATGAGCAGTTCTTC
-,TRBV25-1,TRBJ2-7,-,CASSRDSTGSEQYF,TGTGCCAGCTCAAGAGATTCCACAGGGAGCGAGCAGTACTTC
-,TRBV9,TRBJ2-2,-,CASSLSGALATGELFF,TGTGCCAGCAGCCTTTCTGGGGCACTAGCCACCGGGGAGCTGTTTTTT
TRBD2,TRBV5-1,TRBJ2-3,-,CASSLALAGAADTQYF,TGCGCCAGCAGCTTGGCCTTAGCGGGAGCCGCAGATACGCAGTATTTT
-,TRBV4-3,TRBJ1-3,-,CASSLDSSGNTIYF,TGCGCCAGCAGCCTCGACAGCTCTGGAAACACCATATATTTT
-,TRBV4-1,TRBJ1-3,once,CASSHPGGSSGNTIYF,TGCGCCAGCAGCCACCCCGGGGGGAGCTCTGGAAACACCATATATTTT
-,TRBV30,TRBJ2-3,once,CAWVSGIAQYF,TGTGCCTGGGTTAGTGGGATTGCGCAGTATTTT
-,TRBV30,TRBJ2-7,-,CAWQKTSGEQYF,TGTGCCTGGCAGAAGACTAGTGGCGAGCAGTACTTC
-,TRBV28,TRBJ1-2,once,CASSGTPTNYGYTF,TGTGCCAGCAGTGGGACACCCACTAACTATGGCTACACCTTC
TRBD1,TRBV14,TRBJ1-2,-,CASSQDATGGRGYTF,TGTGCCAGCAGCCAAGATGCGACAGGGGGCCGGGGCTACACCTTC
TRBD1,TRBV11-2,TRBJ2-1,-,CASSLGQGRNNEQFF,TGTGCCAGCAGCTTAGGACAGGGAAGGAACAATGAGCAGTTCTTC
TRBD1,TRBV28,TRBJ2-1,-,CASRGIVGQGSYNEQFF,TGTGCCAGCAGGGGAATTGTGGGACAGGGCTCCTACAATGAGCAGTTCTTC
-,TRBV18,TRBJ1-6,-,CASSPEYGGGYNSPLHF,TGTGCCAGCTCACCAGAGTACGGCGGGGGCTATAATTCACCCCTCCACTTT
-,TRBV2,TRBJ1-1,few,CASRDWAEAFF,TGTGCCAGCAGAGATTGGGCCGAAGCTTTCTTT
TRBD2,TRBV7-8,TRBJ2-1,many,CASRTTRASGRSWNEQFF,TGTGCCAGCAGGACGACTAGGGCTAGCGGGAGGTCTTGGAATGAGCAGTTCTTC
TRBD1,TRBV27,TRBJ1-2,-,CASSPRQGAYGYTF,TGTGCCAGCAGTCCTAGACAGGGTGCGTATGGCTACACCTTC